The 25 T cell receptor beta chains presented below share a single source sample, sequenced in a study of shared clonotypes between healthy human individuals. TCRdb's copy holds only in-frame clones and misses some; the assay was immunoSEQ multiplex PCR. The sample carries 730,000 or so clones, 60% to 80% recorded once. Sequencing input: memory CD4+ T cells sorted from blood. Subset given: CD45RA-negative fraction. These receptors were collected from a young woman in good health.

About this clone: The same CDR3 arises from other DNA sequences in this sample as well. This chain connects TRBV18 to TRBJ2-7, with D tentatively TRBD1 or TRBD2 (5 bases each). This CDR3 spans 14 amino acids. Trimming cost V 2 bases and J 2 bases, with 10 bases left between them. CDR1 and CDR2 (germline): KGHSH, LQKENI. CDR3 region: CASSPTGTTYEQYF. CDR3 coding DNA: TGTGCCAGCTCACCAACCGGGACGACCTACGAGCAGTACTTC.

The chain recombines TRBV7-9 with TRBJ1-1, with D perhaps matching TRBD1 (6 bases). The CDR3 runs 15 residues. CDR1 and CDR2 from the germline V gene are SEHNR and FQNEAQ (reference sequence). V shed 1 base and J shed 2 bases, with 11 bases lying between them. CDR3 sequence reads: CASSLEGGPNTEAFF. In DNA, the CDR3 is TGTGCCAGCAGCTTAGAAGGGGGGCCTAACACTGAAGCTTTCTTT.

In this sample, this clone turned up many times. V usage is TRBV2 and J usage is TRBJ1-2; 9 nucleotides match TRBD1. Germline V CDR1 and CDR2: SNHLY, FYNNEI. V shed 1 base and J 7 bases; nucleotides not matched to a gene: 7. This CDR3 comprises 15 residues. DNA of the CDR3: TGTGCCAGCAGTGAAGAGGGACAGGGTCAGGGTGGCTACACCTTC. Protein: CASSEEGQGQGGYTF. Combining the CDR3 with reference TRBV2 and TRBJ1-2 gives the whole variable domain EPEVTQTPSHQVTQMGQEVILRCVPISNHLYFYWYRQILGQKVEFLVSFYNNEISEKSEIFDDQFSVERPDGSNFTLKIRSTKLEDSAMYFCASSEEGQGQGGYTFGSGTRLTVV.

In its sample, this clone was seen many times. The identical CDR3 is also encoded by other nucleotide sequences in the sample. V gene TRBV6-6 combines with J gene TRBJ2-3; no clear D. This CDR3 has 12 amino acids. The V end lost 2 bases, the J end lost 4 bases, and 4 bases lay between the germline ends. Germline V CDR1 and CDR2: MNHNY, SVGAGI (reference sequence). As DNA, the CDR3 is TGTGCCAGCAGTTACGCAGCAGATACGCAGTATTTT. It translates to CASSYAADTQYF.

The chain links TRBV6-5 to TRBJ2-1, with TRBD1 matching over 9 bases. In germline, CDR1 is MNHEY, CDR2 SVGAGI. This CDR3 is 12 amino acids long. The V gene end was trimmed by 6 bases and the J gene end by 10 bases; junction bases not matched to a gene: 4. Here the CDR3 reads CASSPDRGEQFF. CDR3 in DNA: TGTGCCAGCAGCCCTGACAGGGGGGAGCAGTTCTTC.

The V call is TRBV2, the J call TRBJ2-1, with 9 bases lining up with TRBD2. The J segment lost 7 bases and the V segment lost 7 bases, leaving 2 bases of the junction unmatched. From germline, CDR1 is SNHLY and CDR2 FYNNEI. The CDR3 is made up of 12 amino acids. DNA for the CDR3: TGTGCCAGCAAGCGGGAGGCTAATGAGCAGTTCTTC. Translating gives CASKREANEQFF. The variable domain in full, completed from reference TRBV2 and TRBJ2-1, reads EPEVTQTPSHQVTQMGQEVILRCVPISNHLYFYWYRQILGQKVEFLVSFYNNEISEKSEIFDDQFSVERPDGSNFTLKIRSTKLEDSAMYFCASKREANEQFFGPGTRLTVL.

The V gene is TRBV12-1, the J gene TRBJ1-1; TRBD1 reflects the table's D call only, with no check against the DNA. TRBV12-1 is labeled a pseudogene. The CDR3 has 14 amino acids. The CDR3 region has the DNA TGTGCCAGCAGCTCAATGGACAGGAACACTGAAGCTTTCTTT. Translated: CASSSMDRNTEAFF.

The chain joins TRBV5-1 to TRBJ2-1; the match to TRBD2 covers 7 bases. J was trimmed by 5 bases and V by 5 bases; bases with no gene match: 4. Per germline, CDR1 SGHRS and CDR2 YFSETQ. CDR3 size: 13 residues. The CDR3 DNA sequence: TGCGCCAGCAGTCGCGGGGGAAACAATGAGCAGTTCTTC. This codes for CASSRGGNNEQFF.

This clone was counted many times. The chain employs TRBV5-1 and TRBJ2-7; possibly TRBD2 for D (5 bases). Germline V gene lookup returns CDR1 SGHRS and CDR2 YFSETQ. Trimming cost V 1 base and J 6 bases, with 14 bases left between them. The CDR3 runs 14 residues. The CDR3 DNA reads as TGCGCCAGCAGCTTGAACCCGGACGAGGGCGAGCAGTACTTC. Its protein is CASSLNPDEGEQYF. The full variable domain, in which reference TRBV5-1 and TRBJ2-7 provide the parts outside the CDR3, is KAGVTQTPRYLIKTRGQQVTLSCSPISGHRSVSWYQQTPGQGLQFLFEYFSETQRNKGNFPGRFSGRQFSNSRSEMNVSTLELGDSALYLCASSLNPDEGEQYFGPGTRLTVT.

This clone has only a few counts. A far bigger clonotype differs at one base, so this is likely a read error. The chain has TRBV5-1 and TRBJ2-6; 8 bases are a match to TRBD2. The V gene end was trimmed by 3 bases and the J gene end by 2 bases; junction bases not matched to a gene: 10. CDR3 length: 18 residues. The germline gives CDR1 SGHRS, CDR2 YFSETQ. CDR3 amino acids: CASSSLGTRETGANVLTF. CDR3 bases: TGCGCCAGCAGCTCGTTGGGGACTAGGGAAACTGGGGCCAACGTCCTGACTTTC.

J is TRBJ2-2 and V is TRBV18; unclear D gene. Germline CDR1 KGHSH, CDR2 LQKENI. V lost 5 bases, J lost 2 bases, and 3 bases lay in between. The CDR3 spans 12 residues. The CDR3 region is CASSKNTGELFF. DNA for the CDR3: TGTGCCAGCTCAAAAAACACCGGGGAGCTGTTTTTT. The whole variable domain, filled in from reference TRBV18 and TRBJ2-2, reads NAGVMQNPRHLVRRRGQEARLRCSPMKGHSHVYWYRQLPEEGLKFMVYLQKENIIDESGMPKERFSAEFPKEGPSILRIQQVVRGDSAAYFCASSKNTGELFFGEGSRLTVL.

The chain joins TRBV27 to TRBJ1-5; no clear D. This CDR3 is 18 amino acids long. Looked up from germline, CDR1 is MNHEY and CDR2 is SMNVEV (reference sequence). With 1 base removed from V and 0 bases from J, the gap between germline ends came to 16 bases. The CDR3 region has the DNA TGTGCCAGCAGTTTATTCTCTGCGGGTGGGTATAGCAATCAGCCCCAGCATTTT. This sequence encodes CASSLFSAGGYSNQPQHF.

This chain uses TRBV19 with TRBJ2-2, with D hard to call. This CDR3 has 14 residues. V gave up 0 bases and J gave up 0 bases, with 2 bases separating them. Per the germline V gene, CDR1 is LNHDA and CDR2 is SQIVND (reference sequence). The chain's CDR3 is CASSIDPNTGELFF. The CDR3 nucleotides are TGTGCCAGTAGTATAGACCCGAACACCGGGGAGCTGTTTTTT.

The V and J genes are TRBV30 and TRBJ2-2, with 10 bases lining up with TRBD1. CDR3 length: 14 residues. With V trimmed by 4 bases and J by 5 bases, 4 bases remained unmatched. The germline gives CDR1 GTSNPN, CDR2 SVGIG (reference sequence). The CDR3 here is CAWKTGGLTGELFF. The CDR3 DNA reads as TGTGCCTGGAAGACAGGGGGCTTAACCGGGGAGCTGTTTTTT. The whole variable domain, remainder taken from reference TRBV30 and TRBJ2-2, is SQTIHQWPATLVQPVGSPLSLECTVEGTSNPNLYWYRQAAGRGLQLLFYSVGIGQISSEVPQNLSASRPQDRQFILSSKKLLLSDSGFYLCAWKTGGLTGELFFGEGSRLTVL.

In this sample, this clone turned up once. The rearrangement joins TRBV19 to TRBJ1-2, with D possibly matching TRBD1 (5 bases). The CDR3 totals 15 residues. V was shortened by 5 bases and J by 2 bases, with 15 bases between the two germline ends. CDR1 is LNHDA and CDR2 is SQIVND in the germline V gene (reference sequence). CDR3 coding DNA: TGTGCCAGTAGTGGATATCGACAGATGAACTATGGCTACACCTTC. It yields the protein CASSGYRQMNYGYTF.

This clone was detected only a few times. The genes are TRBV2 and TRBJ2-7; D might be TRBD1 (6 bases). The CDR3 is 14 amino acids. V was cut by 5 bases and J by 5 bases, with 16 bases left in between. Germline V gene lookup returns CDR1 SNHLY and CDR2 FYNNEI. The CDR3 loop is CASSTRQAEHEQYF. CDR3 coding DNA: TGTGCCAGCAGTACCCGACAGGCCGAGCACGAGCAGTACTTC.

The chain recombines TRBV7-2 with TRBJ1-1; the D gene is possibly TRBD1 (5 bases). V was trimmed by 4 bases and J by 3 bases, leaving 9 bases between them. Per the germline V gene, CDR1 is SGHTA and CDR2 is FQGNSA. The CDR3 totals 13 residues. CDR3 sequence: CASSSQTDTEAFF. The CDR3 DNA is TGTGCCAGCAGCTCCCAGACAGACACTGAAGCTTTCTTT.

Concerning this clone itself: This specimen includes other DNA sequences encoding the same CDR3. V usage is TRBV5-1 and J usage is TRBJ2-1; D might be TRBD2 (6 bases). This CDR3 spans 15 amino acids. V lost 0 bases to trimming and J lost 4 bases, with 11 bases between them. CDR1 is SGHRS, CDR2 YFSETQ, per germline. In DNA, the CDR3 is TGCGCCAGCAGCTTGGCCTCGGGAGCTTACAATGAGCAGTTCTTC. This codes for CASSLASGAYNEQFF.

The V call is TRBV2, the J call TRBJ2-7; D gene ambiguous. Trimming shortened V by 6 bases and J by 0 bases, and 6 bases separated the two germline ends. The CDR3 loop spans 12 amino acids. From germline, CDR1 is SNHLY and CDR2 FYNNEI. The CDR3: CASRESSYEQYF. The CDR3, as DNA: TGTGCCAGCAGGGAGAGCTCCTACGAGCAGTACTTC.

Note on this clone: A much larger clone differs from this one at a single base, so this may be a read error. Other DNA sequences in this sample translate to the same CDR3. The gene calls are TRBV7-9 and TRBJ1-5; D unclear. The CDR3 is 12 amino acids. With 1 base removed from V and 6 bases from J, the gap between germline ends came to 4 bases. Looked up from germline, CDR1 is SEHNR and CDR2 is FQNEAQ (reference sequence). For the CDR3, the DNA is TGTGCCAGCAGCTTAGATGGTCAGCCCCAGCATTTT. Translated: CASSLDGQPQHF.

This sequence joins TRBV28 and TRBJ1-5, with a tentative D call TRBD1 (6 bases). The CDR3 sequence is 15 residues long. Germline V gene lookup returns CDR1 MDHEN and CDR2 SYDVKM. V was cut by 3 bases and J by 10 bases, with 19 bases left in between. The CDR3 spells CASSFRGRYTGPQHF. CDR3 bases: TGTGCCAGCAGTTTCAGGGGCCGGTATACAGGACCCCAGCATTTT.

The table lists this clone with a count of one. The J gene is TRBJ2-5, the V gene TRBV28; 7 nucleotides line up with TRBD2. The CDR3 loop spans 14 amino acids. V dropped 6 bases and J dropped 5; count of bases not matched to a gene: 9. Per germline, CDR1 MDHEN and CDR2 SYDVKM. CDR3 region: CASSHLTSKETQYF. In nucleotides, the CDR3 is TGTGCCAGCAGCCATTTGACTAGCAAGGAGACCCAGTACTTC.

The gene calls are TRBV27 and TRBJ2-1, with TRBD2 matching 12 bases. The CDR3 is made up of 17 amino acids. J was trimmed by 3 bases and V by 4 bases; bases with no gene match: 7. Germline V gives CDR1 MNHEY, CDR2 SMNVEV (reference sequence). Here the CDR3 DNA reads TGTGCCAGCAGTTCCCCAAGGACTAGCGGGAACTACAATGAGCAGTTCTTC. Its protein is CASSSPRTSGNYNEQFF.

This clone was counted a single time. This chain connects TRBV19 to TRBJ2-7; 7 positions agree with TRBD1. Germline trimming cut 5 bases from V and 2 bases from J; bases unmatched to any gene: 6. The germline V gene has CDR1 LNHDA and CDR2 SQIVND (reference sequence). This CDR3 is built from 14 residues. The CDR3 DNA follows: TGTGCCAGTAGTGCATTCCAGGGGGCCTACGAGCAGTACTTC. It translates to CASSAFQGAYEQYF.

This clone was seen just once. The V gene is TRBV6-5, the J gene TRBJ1-5; tentatively, D is TRBD1 (5 bases). CDR3 length: 15 residues. Germline loops: CDR1 MNHEY, CDR2 SVGAGI. Deletions cut 0 bases from V and 5 bases from J, with 11 bases between. CDR3 sequence: CASSYSIGGDQPQHF. For the CDR3, the DNA is TGTGCCAGCAGTTACTCGATTGGAGGGGATCAGCCCCAGCATTTT.